This TCR beta chain was sequenced during a study of T-cell memory formation after mild COVID-19. TCRdb redid the calling of the 5' RACE reads with MiXCR, one entry per CDR3 protein. The sample lists over 150,000 distinct CDR3 sequences, approximately 18% seen once, with roughly 4% in the top ten. This CDR3 has 14 amino acids. V was cut by 0 bases and J by 3 bases, with 5 bases left in between. Germline-derived CDR1 and CDR2 are KGHSH and LQKENI. About this clonotype: Its antigen is not identified.

General study points: Second-wave clones reaching peak frequency on day 37 lacked confirmed SARS-CoV-2 specificity.

The chain joins TRBV18 to TRBJ2-2; D unclear. Material for sequencing was PBMCs or a T cell subset sorted from them (not recorded which). This receptor was identified in a man between 18 and 35 years old who had mild COVID-19 (a few samples of this study predate the infection). Cell type and time point are not known. The CDR3 region is CASSPPKDTGELFF. The CDR3 coding sequence is TGTGCCAGCTCACCACCGAAGGACACCGGGGAGCTGTTTTTT.